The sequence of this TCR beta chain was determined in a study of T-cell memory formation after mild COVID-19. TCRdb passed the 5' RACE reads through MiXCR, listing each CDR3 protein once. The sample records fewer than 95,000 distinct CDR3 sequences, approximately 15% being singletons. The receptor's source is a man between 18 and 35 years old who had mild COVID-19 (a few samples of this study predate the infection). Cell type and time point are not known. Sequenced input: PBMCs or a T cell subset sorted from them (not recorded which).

The DNA for the CDR3 is TGCGCCAGCAGCCAAGAGGTCGGCGAGGGGTCCTTGGAGCAGTACTTC. It translates to CASSQEVGEGSLEQYF. V and J are TRBV4-1 and TRBJ2-7, with D perhaps given as TRBD1 or TRBD2 (5 bases each). From germline, CDR1 is MGHRA and CDR2 YSYEKL. The CDR3 totals 16 residues. Trimming removed 0 bases from V and 7 bases from J, with 19 bases in between.